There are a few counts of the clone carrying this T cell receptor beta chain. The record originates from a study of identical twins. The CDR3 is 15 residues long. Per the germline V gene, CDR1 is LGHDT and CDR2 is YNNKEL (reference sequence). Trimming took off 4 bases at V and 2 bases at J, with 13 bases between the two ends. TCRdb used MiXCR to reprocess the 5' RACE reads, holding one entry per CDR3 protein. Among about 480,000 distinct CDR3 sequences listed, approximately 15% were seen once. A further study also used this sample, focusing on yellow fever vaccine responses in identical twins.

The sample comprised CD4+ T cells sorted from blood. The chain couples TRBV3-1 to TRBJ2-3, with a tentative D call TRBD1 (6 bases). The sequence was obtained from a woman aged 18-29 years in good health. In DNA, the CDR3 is TGTGCCAGCAGCCTCCGGGACATATCCACAGATACGCAGTATTTT. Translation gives CASSLRDISTDTQYF.